These T cell receptor beta chains were read from a single sample in a study of T cell responses to AZD1222 COVID-19 vaccine. Sequencing used immunoSEQ multiplex PCR; TCRdb keeps in-frame clones, though not all of them. The data show approximately 150,000 clones, roughly 88% seen once. Source: peripheral blood, taken 28 days after the second AZD1222 dose. The receptor set was obtained from an adult who received the AZD1222 COVID-19 vaccine. Both conserved end residues are part of each CDR3. A D gene is named only where the DNA matches it firmly. A row's size may be missing; if present it is once, few, many or a size class.

V gene	clone size	J gene	D gene	CDR3 DNA	CDR3 protein
TRBV2	.	TRBJ1-4	.	TGTGCCAGCAGTCTGGGAGGGGGATCTAATGAAAAACTGTTTTTT	CASSLGGGSNEKLFF
TRBV7-8	.	TRBJ1-6	.	TGTGCCAGCAGCTTAGACGGGACTGGTGTTTCACCCCTCCACTTT	CASSLDGTGVSPLHF
TRBV7-9	.	TRBJ2-1	.	TGTGCCAGCAGCGGCGTCCGCAATTGGAATGAGCAGTTCTTC	CASSGVRNWNEQFF
TRBV19	.	TRBJ1-2	.	TGTGCCAGTAGTATCCAGACAGGCTATGGCTACACCTTC	CASSIQTGYGYTF
TRBV6-5	.	TRBJ2-2	.	TGTGCCAGCAGTCGGACCGGACTGGGGGAGCTGTTTTTT	CASSRTGLGELFF
TRBV7-8	.	TRBJ2-7	TRBD1	TGTGCCAGCAGCCGGGACAGCTCCTACGAGCAGTACTTC	CASSRDSSYEQYF
TRBV6-6	.	TRBJ1-5	TRBD1	TGTGCCAGCAGGGAGGTCGGACAGGTCAGCAATCAGCCCCAGCATTTT	CASREVGQVSNQPQHF
TRBV6-4	once	TRBJ1-1	.	TGTGCCAGCAGCGAACAGGGATTGAACACTGAAGCTTTCTTT	CASSEQGLNTEAFF
TRBV6-5	few	TRBJ1-3	.	TGTGCCAGCAAAGACCAGACGGCTGGAAACACCATATATTTT	CASKDQTAGNTIYF
TRBV5-1	.	TRBJ2-3	.	TGCGCCAGCAGCTTGGTTGGGATGACTGCAGATACGCAGTATTTT	CASSLVGMTADTQYF
TRBV29-1	once	TRBJ2-1	.	TGCAGCGTTGATACAGGGCTTTACAATGAGCAGTTCTTC	CSVDTGLYNEQFF
TRBV5-6	.	TRBJ1-1	TRBD1	TGTGCCAGCAGCCCCTGGACAGGGAGTGAAGCTTTCTTT	CASSPWTGSEAFF
TRBV28	.	TRBJ1-2	.	TGTGCCAGCAGTATCACCTCTCAGGGCCTTAACTATGGCTACACCTTC	CASSITSQGLNYGYTF
TRBV19	.	TRBJ2-2	TRBD1	TGTGCCGCAAGGGACAGGGCGGACACCGGGGAGCTGTTTTTT	CAARDRADTGELFF
TRBV27	.	TRBJ1-5	.	TGTGCCAGCAGTCTGCAAGAAGATCAGCCCCAGCATTTT	CASSLQEDQPQHF
TRBV30	.	TRBJ2-3	.	TGTGCCTGGAGTCCCGGGGGCACAGATACGCAGTATTTT	CAWSPGGTDTQYF
TRBV6-5	.	TRBJ2-5	TRBD2	TGTGCCAGCAGTTACGCCCTAGCGGGAGGAGAGACCCAGTACTTC	CASSYALAGGETQYF
TRBV19	once	TRBJ2-2	TRBD2	TGTGCCAGTAGTCCAGGGACTAGCGGACGCACCGGGGAGCTGTTTTTT	CASSPGTSGRTGELFF
TRBV7-8	.	TRBJ1-2	.	TGTGCCAGCAGCAAGACCGGGACCGAGGTATCCGGCTACACCTTC	CASSKTGTEVSGYTF
TRBV6-5	.	TRBJ1-2	TRBD1	TGTGCCAGCAGTCGGGGCAGGGGGTCCACCTATGGCTACACCTTC	CASSRGRGSTYGYTF
TRBV6-5	.	TRBJ1-1	.	TGTGCCAGCAGAACCACCGGGGAAGGTGAAGCTTTCTTT	CASRTTGEGEAFF
TRBV5-5	.	TRBJ2-2	.	TGTGCCAGCAGCAAGGACGCCCCGGACACCGGGGAGCTGTTTTTT	CASSKDAPDTGELFF